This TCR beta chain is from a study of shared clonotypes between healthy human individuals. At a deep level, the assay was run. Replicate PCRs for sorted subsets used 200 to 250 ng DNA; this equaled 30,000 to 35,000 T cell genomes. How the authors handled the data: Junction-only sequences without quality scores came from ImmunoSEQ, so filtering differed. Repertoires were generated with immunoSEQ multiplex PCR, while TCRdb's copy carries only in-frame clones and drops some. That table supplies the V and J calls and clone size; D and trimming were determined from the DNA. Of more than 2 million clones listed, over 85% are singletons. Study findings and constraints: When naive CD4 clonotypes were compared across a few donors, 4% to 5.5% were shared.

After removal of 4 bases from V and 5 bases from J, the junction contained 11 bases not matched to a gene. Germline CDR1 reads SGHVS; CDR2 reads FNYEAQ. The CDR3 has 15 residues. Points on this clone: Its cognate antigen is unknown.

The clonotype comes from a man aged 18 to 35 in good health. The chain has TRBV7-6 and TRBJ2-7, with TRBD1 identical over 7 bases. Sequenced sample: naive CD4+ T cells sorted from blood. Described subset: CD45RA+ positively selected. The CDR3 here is CASSSLSDRTHEQYF. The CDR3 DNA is TGTGCCAGCAGCTCTCTATCGGACAGGACCCACGAGCAGTACTTC.